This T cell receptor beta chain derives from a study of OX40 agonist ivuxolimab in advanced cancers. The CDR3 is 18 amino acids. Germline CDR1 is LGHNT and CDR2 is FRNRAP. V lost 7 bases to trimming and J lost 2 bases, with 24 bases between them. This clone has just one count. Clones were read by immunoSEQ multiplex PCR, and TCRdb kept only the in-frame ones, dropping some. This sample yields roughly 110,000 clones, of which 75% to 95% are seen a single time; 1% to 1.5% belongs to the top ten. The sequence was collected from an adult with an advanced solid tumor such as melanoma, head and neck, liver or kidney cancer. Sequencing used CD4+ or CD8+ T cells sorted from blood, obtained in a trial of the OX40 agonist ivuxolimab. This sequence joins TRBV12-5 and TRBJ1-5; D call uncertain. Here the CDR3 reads CASAPTYAGIRGNQPQHF. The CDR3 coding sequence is TGTGCTAGTGCTCCGACCTACGCGGGAATAAGGGGCAATCAGCCCCAGCATTTT. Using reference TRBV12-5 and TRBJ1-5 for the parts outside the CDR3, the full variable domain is DARVTQTPRHKVTEMGQEVTMRCQPILGHNTVFWYRQTMMQGLELLAYFRNRAPLDDSGMPKDRFSAEMPDATLATLKIQPSEPRDSAVYFCASAPTYAGIRGNQPQHFGDGTRLSIL.